Shown below are 16 T cell receptor beta chains from a single sample sequenced in a study of blood T cell repertoires in COVID-19. The assay was immunoSEQ multiplex PCR, and TCRdb's table has in-frame clones only and misses some. The sample has about 400,000 clones, approximately 90% seen once. The sequenced material came from PBMCs or T cells enriched from blood (not recorded which). Every receptor here comes from a woman aged 25 to 39 with acute COVID-19.

The chain employs TRBV9 and TRBJ1-2, with D tentatively TRBD1 (6 bases). This CDR3 is built from 16 residues. Germline CDR1 reads SGDLS; CDR2 reads YYNGEE. V was cut by 2 bases and J by 4 bases, with 18 bases left in between. The DNA for the CDR3 is TGTGCCAGCAGCGTGTTGGACAGCCCGATAGGCTATGGCTACACCTTC. Its protein is CASSVLDSPIGYGYTF.

CDR3 residues: CASSLQGGGYTF. CDR3 nucleotide sequence: TGTGCCAGCAGCTTACAGGGTGGGGGCTACACCTTC. The gene calls are TRBV3-1 (or the pseudogene TRBV3-2) and TRBJ1-2, with D possibly being TRBD1 (6 bases). The CDR3 loop spans 12 amino acids. Germline V gene lookup returns CDR1 LGHDT and CDR2 YNNKEL (reference sequence). Trimming left V 5 bases short and J 8 bases short, with 12 bases between.

V usage is TRBV30 and J usage is TRBJ1-2; D might be TRBD1 (5 bases). With 3 bases removed from V and 2 bases from J, the gap between germline ends came to 13 bases. CDR1 and CDR2 from the germline V gene are GTSNPN and SVGIG (reference sequence). This CDR3 has 14 residues. The CDR3 here is CAWSPGSRNYGYTF. In nucleotides, the CDR3 is TGTGCCTGGAGCCCAGGGTCGCGAAACTATGGCTACACCTTC. The whole variable domain, remainder taken from reference TRBV30 and TRBJ1-2, is SQTIHQWPATLVQPVGSPLSLECTVEGTSNPNLYWYRQAAGRGLQLLFYSVGIGQISSEVPQNLSASRPQDRQFILSSKKLLLSDSGFYLCAWSPGSRNYGYTFGSGTRLTVV.

The chain couples TRBV7-2 to TRBJ2-7; TRBD1 matches 7 bases. The V gene's germline CDR1 is SGHTA and CDR2 FQGNSA. CDR3 length: 15 residues. The V segment lost 5 bases and the J segment 3 bases; nucleotides outside the gene matches: 10. This CDR3 reads CASSMTPGQFYEQYF. Here the CDR3 DNA reads TGTGCCAGCAGCATGACACCGGGACAGTTCTACGAGCAGTACTTC. The variable domain in full, completed from reference TRBV7-2 and TRBJ2-7, reads GAGVSQSPSNKVTEKGKDVELRCDPISGHTALYWYRQSLGQGLEFLIYFQGNSAPDKSGLPSDRFSAERTGGSVSTLTIQRTQQEDSAVYLCASSMTPGQFYEQYFGPGTRLTVT.

The chain joins TRBV10-2 to TRBJ1-3; the match to TRBD1 covers 8 bases. V lost 2 bases to trimming and J lost 4 bases; unmatched junction nucleotides: 7. The CDR3 runs 16 residues. CDR1 and CDR2 (germline): WSHSY, SAAADI. The DNA of the CDR3 is TGCGCCAGCAGTGAGGGGGCAGGGGGCGTCGGAAACACCATATATTTT. It encodes CASSEGAGGVGNTIYF.

Turning to this clone: The junction departs from the called germline gene at one end, perhaps through a read error. This sequence joins TRBV28 and TRBJ2-4; 8 bases are a match to TRBD2. There are 11 residues in the CDR3. Looked up from germline, CDR1 is MDHEN and CDR2 is SYDVKM. The CDR3 DNA reads as TGTGCCAGCAACCTGCGGGGGGTCTCGGTCTTC. This codes for CASNLRGVSVF.

The chain is built from TRBV4-1 and TRBJ1-2; no definite D call. Germline V gene data show CDR1 as MGHRA and CDR2 as YSYEKL. The CDR3 length is 15 residues. V was pared by 4 bases and J by 0 bases, with 12 bases between. In nucleotides, the CDR3 is TGCGCCAGCAGCCTTACCGGGGATACTAACTATGGCTACACCTTC. Encoded protein: CASSLTGDTNYGYTF.

This clone occurred once. V is TRBV12-3 or TRBV12-4 and J is TRBJ2-5; TRBD1 matches 10 bases. CDR3 length equals 13 residues. V trimming: 6 bases; J trimming: 6 bases; junction bases outside the gene matches: 4. The CDR3 region is CASSLTGGKTQYF. The CDR3 region has the DNA TGTGCCAGCAGCTTGACAGGGGGCAAGACCCAGTACTTC.

The V gene is TRBV3-1 (or the pseudogene TRBV3-2), the J gene TRBJ1-5; perhaps TRBD1 as D (6 bases). Trimming took off 5 bases at V and 0 bases at J, with 11 bases between the two ends. Germline V gene lookup returns CDR1 LGHDT and CDR2 YNNKEL (reference sequence). The CDR3 covers 15 residues. The CDR3 reads CASSFNRDSNQPQHF. For the CDR3, the DNA is TGTGCCAGCAGCTTTAACAGGGATAGCAATCAGCCCCAGCATTTT.

V and J are TRBV10-3 and TRBJ1-1; 8 positions agree with TRBD1. Germline V CDR1 and CDR2: ENHRY, SYGVKD. J was trimmed by 4 bases and V by 6 bases; bases with no gene match: 10. The CDR3 totals 15 residues. CDR3 nucleotides: TGTGCCATCAGAGACACCAGGGGGCGAGGCACTGAAGCTTTCTTT. As protein: CAIRDTRGRGTEAFF.

The J gene is TRBJ1-2, the V gene TRBV6-1; D gene unclear. V was shortened by 1 base and J by 7 bases, with 7 bases between the two germline ends. The CDR3 consists of 12 residues. Germline CDR1 and CDR2: MNHNS and SASEGT. CDR3 coding DNA: TGTGCCAGCAGTGAAGAGCTAGGTGGCTACACCTTC. Its translation is CASSEELGGYTF.

The CDR3 DNA sequence: TGCAGCGTTGCACAGGGGGCGAGTGGGAAACTGTTTTTT. Protein: CSVAQGASGKLFF. The gene calls are TRBV29-1 and TRBJ1-4, with 9 bases that match TRBD1. The length of the CDR3 is 13 residues. Germline CDR1 SQVTM, CDR2 ANQGSEA. Unmatched junction bases numbered 8, after V lost 4 bases and J lost 11 bases.

The chain recombines TRBV19 with TRBJ1-2; D gene unclear. The V gene's germline CDR1 is LNHDA and CDR2 SQIVND (reference sequence). The CDR3 totals 13 residues. V lost 1 base and J 4 bases, leaving 7 bases between the germline ends. CDR3 nucleotide sequence: TGTGCCAGTAGTATAGCGGAGGGCTATGGCTACACCTTC. Translated, it gives CASSIAEGYGYTF.

The chain employs TRBV2 and TRBJ2-3; TRBD2 matches at 7 bases. CDR3 length: 14 amino acids. V trimming: 6 bases; J trimming: 3 bases; junction bases outside the gene matches: 6. Germline assignment: CDR1 SNHLY and CDR2 FYNNEI. Written as DNA, the CDR3 is TGTGCCAGCAGGGGAGGGACGCTAACAGATACGCAGTATTTT. Amino acid sequence: CASRGGTLTDTQYF.

The genes are TRBV19 and TRBJ1-2; D perhaps matches TRBD1 (6 bases). In germline, CDR1 is LNHDA, CDR2 SQIVND (reference sequence). The CDR3 covers 13 residues. Trimming removed 3 bases from V and 5 bases from J, with 10 bases in between. CDR3 coding DNA: TGTGCCAGTAGTATTGGACAGCCGTATGGCTACACCTTC. This codes for CASSIGQPYGYTF.

This clone was observed a few times. The chain links TRBV5-1 to TRBJ2-3, with D maybe TRBD2 (6 bases). Germline-derived CDR1 and CDR2 are SGHRS and YFSETQ. CDR3 length: 15 residues. The V and J ends lost 0 bases and 2 bases respectively, with 10 bases between them. The CDR3 nucleotides read TGCGCCAGCAGCTTGGTTCGGGGGAACACAGATACGCAGTATTTT. It yields the protein CASSLVRGNTDTQYF. The variable domain in full, with the rest retrieved from reference TRBV5-1 and TRBJ2-3, is KAGVTQTPRYLIKTRGQQVTLSCSPISGHRSVSWYQQTPGQGLQFLFEYFSETQRNKGNFPGRFSGRQFSNSRSEMNVSTLELGDSALYLCASSLVRGNTDTQYFGPGTRLTVL.